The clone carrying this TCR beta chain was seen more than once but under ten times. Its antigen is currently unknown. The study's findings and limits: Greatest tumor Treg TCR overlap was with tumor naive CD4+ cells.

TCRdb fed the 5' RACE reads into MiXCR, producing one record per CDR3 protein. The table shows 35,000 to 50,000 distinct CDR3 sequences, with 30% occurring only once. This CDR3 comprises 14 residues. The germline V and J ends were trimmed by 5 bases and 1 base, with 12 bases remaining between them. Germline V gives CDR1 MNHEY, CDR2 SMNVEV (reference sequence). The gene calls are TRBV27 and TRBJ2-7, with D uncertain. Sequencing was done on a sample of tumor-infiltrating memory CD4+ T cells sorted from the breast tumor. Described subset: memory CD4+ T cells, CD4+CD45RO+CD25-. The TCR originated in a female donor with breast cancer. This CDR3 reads CASSQRFLSYEQYF. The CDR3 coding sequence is TGTGCCAGCAGTCAGAGATTTCTGTCCTACGAGCAGTACTTC.